The rows below give T cell receptor beta chains drawn from one sample of a study of naive and memory T cell subsets. TCRdb reanalysed the 5' RACE reads using MiXCR and keeps one entry per CDR3 protein. The sample shows more than 25,000 distinct CDR3 sequences, approximately 22% of them seen only once. The receptors shown here come from a female donor in good health. The CDR3 runs from the conserved cysteine through the conserved F or W.

v_gene	CDR3aa
TRBV7-9	CASSFREGGSYNEQFF
TRBV5-1	CASSLDPEGSYNEQFF
TRBV20-1	CSASKQQHGEQYF
TRBV20-1	CSAAQGGTEAFF
TRBV10-3	CAISERDRGLNEQFF
TRBV10-3	CAISANSYEQYF
TRBV6-6	CASGSEETQYF
TRBV20-1	CSAKQGDEQFF
TRBV7-8	CASSFTGLTYEQYF
TRBV20-1	CSALHQSSYNEQFF
TRBV6-5	CASSSTYEQYF
TRBV3-1	CASSQTGGGKPFF
TRBV7-2	CASSFHGGSSYNEQFF
TRBV7-9	CASSATSGGYNEQFF
TRBV6-2/TRBV6-3	CASSYPRTSGQLYNEQFF
TRBV7-9	CASSQGTSGTSTDTQYF
TRBV7-2	CASSSGLNQPQHF
TRBV20-1	CSARIATGGRTDTQYF
TRBV11-2	CASSLARVSYEQYF
TRBV20-1	CSASRLTSGNHNEQFF
TRBV7-9	CASSLRTNYGYTF
TRBV20-1	CSASSSGSPVYEQYF
TRBV29-1	CSVDVSGRHNEQFF
TRBV6-4	CASSPGLADTGELFF
TRBV20-1	CSARAGTGRSEKLFF
TRBV12-3/TRBV12-4	CASSPNDRFYEQYF
TRBV2	CASSEMGGRTDTQYF
TRBV29-1	CSVAIGTGGFAFF
TRBV11-1	CASSSGSKMEAFF
TRBV6-2/TRBV6-3	CASSRITAGGPNYGYTF
TRBV6-6	CASNPVGGNQPQHF
TRBV6-1	CASSEGQGPDTQYF
TRBV20-1	CSARDQLAGDTGELFF
TRBV6-1	CASRRLAGNNEQFF
TRBV6-4	CASSVEAVGPDTQYF
TRBV7-2	CASSLFDEQFF
TRBV20-1	CSASRGAGETQYF
TRBV6-5	CASMGQIMNTEAFF
TRBV29-1	CSVTAGWGNQPQHF
TRBV12-3/TRBV12-4	CASSSQGGTDTQYF
TRBV20-1	CSARGSGADTQYF